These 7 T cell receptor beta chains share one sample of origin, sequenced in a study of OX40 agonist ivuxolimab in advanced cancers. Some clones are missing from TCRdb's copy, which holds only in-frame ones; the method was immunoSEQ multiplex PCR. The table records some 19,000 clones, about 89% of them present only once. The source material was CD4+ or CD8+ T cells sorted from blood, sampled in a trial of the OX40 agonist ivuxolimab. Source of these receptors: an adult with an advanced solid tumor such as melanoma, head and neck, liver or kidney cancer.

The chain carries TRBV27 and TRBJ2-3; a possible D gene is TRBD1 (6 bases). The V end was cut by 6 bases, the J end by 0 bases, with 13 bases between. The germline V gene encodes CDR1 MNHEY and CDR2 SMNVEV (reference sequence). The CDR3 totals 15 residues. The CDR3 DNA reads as TGTGCCAGCAGCGCCCGGGACACGAGCACAGATACGCAGTATTTT. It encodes CASSARDTSTDTQYF.

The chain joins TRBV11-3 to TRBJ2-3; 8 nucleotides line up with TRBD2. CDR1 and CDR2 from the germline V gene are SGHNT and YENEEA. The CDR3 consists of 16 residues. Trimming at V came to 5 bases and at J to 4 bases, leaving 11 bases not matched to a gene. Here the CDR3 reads CASSTLSGSGSDTQYF. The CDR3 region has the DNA TGTGCCAGCAGCACTCTAAGCGGGAGTGGGTCAGATACGCAGTATTTT.

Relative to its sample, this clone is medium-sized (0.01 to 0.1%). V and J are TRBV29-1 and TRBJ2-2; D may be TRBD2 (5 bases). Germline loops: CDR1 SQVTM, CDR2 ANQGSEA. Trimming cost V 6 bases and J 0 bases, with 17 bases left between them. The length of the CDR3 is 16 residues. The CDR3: CSVGDPENPNTGELFF. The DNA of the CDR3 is TGCAGCGTCGGGGATCCTGAAAATCCGAACACCGGGGAGCTGTTTTTT.

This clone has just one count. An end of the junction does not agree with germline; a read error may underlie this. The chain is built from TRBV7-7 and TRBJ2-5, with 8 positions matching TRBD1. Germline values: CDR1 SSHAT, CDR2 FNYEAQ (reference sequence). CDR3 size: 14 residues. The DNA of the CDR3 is TGTGCTAGCAGCTTGCAGGGGGCGCGGGAGACCCAGTACTTC. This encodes CASSLQGARETQYF.

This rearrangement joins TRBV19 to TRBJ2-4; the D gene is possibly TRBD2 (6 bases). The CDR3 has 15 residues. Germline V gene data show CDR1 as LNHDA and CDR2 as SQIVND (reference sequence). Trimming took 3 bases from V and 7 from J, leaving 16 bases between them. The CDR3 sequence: CASSIGFGLNNIQYF. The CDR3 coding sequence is TGTGCCAGTAGTATCGGTTTCGGACTAAATAACATTCAGTACTTC.

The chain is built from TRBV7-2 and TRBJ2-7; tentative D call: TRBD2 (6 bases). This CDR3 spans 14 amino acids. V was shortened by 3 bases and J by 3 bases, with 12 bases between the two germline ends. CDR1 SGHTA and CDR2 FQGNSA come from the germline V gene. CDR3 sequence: CASSLGDSRYEQYF. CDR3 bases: TGTGCCAGCAGCTTGGGGGACTCCCGCTACGAGCAGTACTTC.

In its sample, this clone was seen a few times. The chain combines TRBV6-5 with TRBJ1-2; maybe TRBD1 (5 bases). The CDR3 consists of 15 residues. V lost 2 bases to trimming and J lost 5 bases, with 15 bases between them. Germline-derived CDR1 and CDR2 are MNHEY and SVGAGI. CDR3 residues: CASSYGTPLGYGYTF. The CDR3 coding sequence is TGTGCCAGCAGTTACGGGACTCCCCTAGGGTATGGCTACACCTTC.